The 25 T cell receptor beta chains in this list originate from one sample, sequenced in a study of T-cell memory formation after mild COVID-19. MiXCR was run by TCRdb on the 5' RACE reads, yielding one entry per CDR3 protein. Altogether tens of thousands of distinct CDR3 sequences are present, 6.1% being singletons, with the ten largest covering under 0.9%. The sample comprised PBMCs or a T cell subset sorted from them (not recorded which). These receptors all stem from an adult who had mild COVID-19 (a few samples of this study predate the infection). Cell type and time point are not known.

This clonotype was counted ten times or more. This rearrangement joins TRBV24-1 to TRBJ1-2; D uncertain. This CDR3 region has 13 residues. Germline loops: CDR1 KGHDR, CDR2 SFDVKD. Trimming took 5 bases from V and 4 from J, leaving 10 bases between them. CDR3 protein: CATSVREGYGYTF. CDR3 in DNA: TGTGCCACCAGTGTAAGAGAGGGCTATGGCTACACCTTC.

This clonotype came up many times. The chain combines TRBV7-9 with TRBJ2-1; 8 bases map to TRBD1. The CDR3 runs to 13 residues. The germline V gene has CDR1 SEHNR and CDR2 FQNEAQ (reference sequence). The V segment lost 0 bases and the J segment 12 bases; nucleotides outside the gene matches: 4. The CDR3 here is CASSLADRDWQFF. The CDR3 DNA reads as TGTGCCAGCAGCTTAGCGGACAGGGATTGGCAGTTCTTC.

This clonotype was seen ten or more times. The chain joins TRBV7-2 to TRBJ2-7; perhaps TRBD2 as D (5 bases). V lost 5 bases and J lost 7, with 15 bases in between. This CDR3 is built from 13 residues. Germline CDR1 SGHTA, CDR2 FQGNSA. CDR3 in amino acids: CASSQRTAGEQYF. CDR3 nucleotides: TGTGCCAGCAGCCAAAGGACTGCCGGGGAGCAGTACTTC.

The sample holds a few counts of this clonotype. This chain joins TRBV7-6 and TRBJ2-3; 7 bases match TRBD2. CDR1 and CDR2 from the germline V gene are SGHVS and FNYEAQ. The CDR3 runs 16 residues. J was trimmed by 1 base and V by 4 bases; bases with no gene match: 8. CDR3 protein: CASSSWGLAGTDTQYF. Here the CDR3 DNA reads TGTGCCAGCAGCTCATGGGGCCTAGCGGGCACAGATACGCAGTATTTT. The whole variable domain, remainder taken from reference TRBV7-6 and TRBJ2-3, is GAGVSQSPRYKVTKRGQDVALRCDPISGHVSLYWYRQALGQGPEFLTYFNYEAQQDKSGLPNDRFSAERPEGSISTLTIQRTEQRDSAMYRCASSSWGLAGTDTQYFGPGTRLTVL.

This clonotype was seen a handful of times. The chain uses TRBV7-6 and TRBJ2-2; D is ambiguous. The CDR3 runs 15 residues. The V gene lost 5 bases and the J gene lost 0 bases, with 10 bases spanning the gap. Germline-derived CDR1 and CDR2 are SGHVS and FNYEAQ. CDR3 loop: CASSPSAANTGELFF. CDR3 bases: TGTGCCAGCAGCCCCTCCGCAGCGAACACCGGGGAGCTGTTTTTT.

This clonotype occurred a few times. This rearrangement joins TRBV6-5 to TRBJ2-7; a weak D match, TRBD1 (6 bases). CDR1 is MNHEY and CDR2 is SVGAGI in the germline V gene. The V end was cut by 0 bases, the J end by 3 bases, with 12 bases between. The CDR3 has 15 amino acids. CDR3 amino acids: CASSYSGTHNYEQYF. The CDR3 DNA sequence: TGTGCCAGCAGTTACTCGGGGACACACAACTACGAGCAGTACTTC.

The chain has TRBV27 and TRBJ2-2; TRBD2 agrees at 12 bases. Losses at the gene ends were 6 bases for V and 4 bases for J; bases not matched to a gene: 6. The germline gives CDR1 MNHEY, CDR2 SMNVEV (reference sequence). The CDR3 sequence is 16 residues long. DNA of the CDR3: TGTGCCAGCAGCCTAGCGGGAGGGCAAGGCACCGGGGAGCTGTTTTTT. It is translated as CASSLAGGQGTGELFF.

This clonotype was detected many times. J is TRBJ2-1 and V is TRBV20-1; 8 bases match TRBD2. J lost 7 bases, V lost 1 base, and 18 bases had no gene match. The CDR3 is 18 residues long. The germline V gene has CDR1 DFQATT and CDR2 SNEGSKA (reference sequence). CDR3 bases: TGCAGTGCTAGAGCCCTCCTGGGTAGCGGGACTGGTGGGAATGAGCAGTTCTTC. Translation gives CSARALLGSGTGGNEQFF.

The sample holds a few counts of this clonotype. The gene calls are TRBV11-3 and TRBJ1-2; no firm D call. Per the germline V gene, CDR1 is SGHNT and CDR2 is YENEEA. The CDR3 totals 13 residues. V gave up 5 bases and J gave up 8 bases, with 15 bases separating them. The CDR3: CASSPDRTSGYTF. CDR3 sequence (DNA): TGTGCCAGCAGCCCGGATAGGACTTCAGGCTACACCTTC.

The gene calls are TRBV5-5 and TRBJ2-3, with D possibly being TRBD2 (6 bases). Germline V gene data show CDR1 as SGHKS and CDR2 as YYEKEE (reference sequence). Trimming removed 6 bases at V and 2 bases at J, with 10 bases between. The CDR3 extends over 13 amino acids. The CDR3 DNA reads TGTGCCAGCATCACTAGCAACACAGATACGCAGTATTTT. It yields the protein CASITSNTDTQYF.

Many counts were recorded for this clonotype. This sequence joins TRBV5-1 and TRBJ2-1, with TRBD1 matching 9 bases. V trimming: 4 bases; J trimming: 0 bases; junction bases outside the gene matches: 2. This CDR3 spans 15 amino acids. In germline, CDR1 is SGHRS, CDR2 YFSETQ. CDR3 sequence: CASSGGQGSYNEQFF. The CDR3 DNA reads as TGCGCCAGCAGCGGGGGACAGGGCTCCTACAATGAGCAGTTCTTC.

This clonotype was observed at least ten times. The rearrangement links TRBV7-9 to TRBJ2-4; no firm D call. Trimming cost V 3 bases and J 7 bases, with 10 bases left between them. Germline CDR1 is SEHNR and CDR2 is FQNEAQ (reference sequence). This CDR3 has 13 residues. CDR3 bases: TGTGCCAGCAGCTTGGCCATGGAGAACATTCAGTACTTC. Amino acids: CASSLAMENIQYF. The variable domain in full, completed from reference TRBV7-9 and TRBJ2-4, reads DTGVSQNPRHKITKRGQNVTFRCDPISEHNRLYWYRQTLGQGPEFLTYFQNEAQLEKSRLLSDRFSAERPKGSFSTLEIQRTEQGDSAMYLCASSLAMENIQYFGAGTRLSVL.

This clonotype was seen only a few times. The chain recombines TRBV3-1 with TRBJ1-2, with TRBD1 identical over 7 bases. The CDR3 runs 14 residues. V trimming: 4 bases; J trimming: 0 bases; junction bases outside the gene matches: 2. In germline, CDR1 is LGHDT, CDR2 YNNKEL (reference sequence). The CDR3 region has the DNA TGTGCCAGCAGCCTGGGACAGCCTAACTATGGCTACACCTTC. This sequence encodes CASSLGQPNYGYTF.

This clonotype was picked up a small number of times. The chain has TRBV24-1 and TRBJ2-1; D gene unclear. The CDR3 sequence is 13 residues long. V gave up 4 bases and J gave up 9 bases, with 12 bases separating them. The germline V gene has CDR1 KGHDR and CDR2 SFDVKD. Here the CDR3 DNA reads TGTGCCACCAGTGACCCTACTCGGATTGAGCAGTTCTTC. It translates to CATSDPTRIEQFF.

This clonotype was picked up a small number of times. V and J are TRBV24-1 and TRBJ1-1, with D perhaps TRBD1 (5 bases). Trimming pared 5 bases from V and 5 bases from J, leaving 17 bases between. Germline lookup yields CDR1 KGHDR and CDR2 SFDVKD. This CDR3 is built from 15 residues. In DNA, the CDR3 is TGTGCCACCAGTGGTGGGGGGGGAGTAGGTACTGAAGCTTTCTTT. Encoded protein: CATSGGGGVGTEAFF.

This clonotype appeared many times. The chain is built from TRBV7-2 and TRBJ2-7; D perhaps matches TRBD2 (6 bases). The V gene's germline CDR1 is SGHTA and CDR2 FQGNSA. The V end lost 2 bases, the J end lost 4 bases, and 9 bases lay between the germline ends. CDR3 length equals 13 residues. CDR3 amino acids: CASSLKGGYEQYF. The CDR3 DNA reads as TGTGCCAGCAGCTTAAAAGGAGGGTACGAGCAGTACTTC. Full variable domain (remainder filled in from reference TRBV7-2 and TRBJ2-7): GAGVSQSPSNKVTEKGKDVELRCDPISGHTALYWYRQSLGQGLEFLIYFQGNSAPDKSGLPSDRFSAERTGGSVSTLTIQRTQQEDSAVYLCASSLKGGYEQYFGPGTRLTVT.

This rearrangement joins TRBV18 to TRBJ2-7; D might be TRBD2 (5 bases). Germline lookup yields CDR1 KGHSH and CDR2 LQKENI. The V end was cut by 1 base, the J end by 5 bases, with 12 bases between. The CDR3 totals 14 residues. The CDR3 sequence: CASSPRAREDEQYF. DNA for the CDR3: TGTGCCAGCTCACCACGAGCGAGGGAAGACGAGCAGTACTTC.

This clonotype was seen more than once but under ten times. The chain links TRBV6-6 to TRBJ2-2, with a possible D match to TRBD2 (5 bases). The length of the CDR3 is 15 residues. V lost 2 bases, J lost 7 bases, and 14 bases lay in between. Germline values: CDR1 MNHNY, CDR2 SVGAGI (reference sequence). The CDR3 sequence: CASSYGLSKGGELFF. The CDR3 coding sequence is TGTGCCAGCAGTTACGGACTCTCTAAGGGCGGGGAGCTGTTTTTT.

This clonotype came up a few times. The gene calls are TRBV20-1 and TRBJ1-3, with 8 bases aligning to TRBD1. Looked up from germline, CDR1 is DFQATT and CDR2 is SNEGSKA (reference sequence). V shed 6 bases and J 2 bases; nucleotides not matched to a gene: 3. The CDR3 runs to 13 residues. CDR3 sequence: CSARTGTGNTIYF. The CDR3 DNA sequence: TGCAGTGCCCGGACAGGGACTGGAAACACCATATATTTT.

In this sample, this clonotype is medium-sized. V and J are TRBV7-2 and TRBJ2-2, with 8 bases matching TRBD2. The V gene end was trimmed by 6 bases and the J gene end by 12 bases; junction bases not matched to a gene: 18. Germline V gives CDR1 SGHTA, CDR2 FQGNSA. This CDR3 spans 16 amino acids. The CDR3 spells CASSLQVRSGAAKLFF. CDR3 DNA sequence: TGTGCCAGCAGTCTGCAAGTGCGTAGCGGGGCGGCCAAGCTGTTTTTT.

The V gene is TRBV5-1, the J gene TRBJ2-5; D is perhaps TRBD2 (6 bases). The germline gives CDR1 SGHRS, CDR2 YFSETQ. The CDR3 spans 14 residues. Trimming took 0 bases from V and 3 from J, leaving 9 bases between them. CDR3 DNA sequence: TGCGCCAGCAGCTTGGGGACTACTAAAGAGACCCAGTACTTC. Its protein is CASSLGTTKETQYF.

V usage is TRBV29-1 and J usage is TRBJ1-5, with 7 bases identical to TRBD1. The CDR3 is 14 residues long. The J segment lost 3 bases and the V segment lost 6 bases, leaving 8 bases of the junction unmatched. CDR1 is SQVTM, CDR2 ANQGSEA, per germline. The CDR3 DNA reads TGCAGCGTCGGCGACAGGGAGTACAATCAGCCCCAGCATTTT. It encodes CSVGDREYNQPQHF.

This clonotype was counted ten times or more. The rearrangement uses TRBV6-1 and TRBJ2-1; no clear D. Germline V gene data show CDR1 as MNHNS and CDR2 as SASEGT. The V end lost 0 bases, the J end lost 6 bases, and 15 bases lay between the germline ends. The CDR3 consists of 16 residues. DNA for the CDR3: TGTGCCAGCAGTGAAGCGTCAGTGGCAGTTAGCAATGAGCAGTTCTTC. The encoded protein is CASSEASVAVSNEQFF.

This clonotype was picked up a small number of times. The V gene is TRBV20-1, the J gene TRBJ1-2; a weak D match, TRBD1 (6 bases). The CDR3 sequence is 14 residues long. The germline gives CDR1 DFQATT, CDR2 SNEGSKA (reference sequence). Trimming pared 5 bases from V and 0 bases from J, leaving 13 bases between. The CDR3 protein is CSAFGRDTNYGYTF. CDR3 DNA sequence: TGCAGTGCTTTCGGCCGGGACACTAACTATGGCTACACCTTC.

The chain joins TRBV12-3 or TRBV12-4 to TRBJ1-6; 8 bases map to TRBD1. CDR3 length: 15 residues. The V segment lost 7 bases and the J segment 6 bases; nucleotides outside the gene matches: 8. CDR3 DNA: TGTGCCAGCAACATAGGACAGGGTACTAATTCACCCCTCCACTTT. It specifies CASNIGQGTNSPLHF.